This TCR beta chain originates from a study of blood T cell repertoires in COVID-19. On the study more broadly: Material from acute and convalescent COVID-19 was sourced from the United States, Italy and Spain.

Measured with immunoSEQ multiplex PCR; TCRdb has only the in-frame clones, and not every one. Among about 430,000 clones listed, about 88% were seen once. Across over 20 US areas, participants ranged in age from about 18 to 90 years. The study assigned cohorts using participant-reported clinical history. V lost 3 bases to trimming and J lost 4 bases, with 16 bases between them. Germline CDR1 SGHTA, CDR2 FQGNSA. The CDR3 consists of 16 residues. The sample taken for sequencing was PBMCs or T cells enriched from blood (not recorded which). The V call is TRBV7-2, the J call TRBJ2-1; maybe TRBD2 (6 bases). This TCR came from a young woman who had been exposed to COVID-19. CDR3 amino acids: CASSLGGDRLYNEQFF. CDR3 DNA: TGTGCCAGCAGCTTGGGGGGAGATCGCCTTTACAATGAGCAGTTCTTC.